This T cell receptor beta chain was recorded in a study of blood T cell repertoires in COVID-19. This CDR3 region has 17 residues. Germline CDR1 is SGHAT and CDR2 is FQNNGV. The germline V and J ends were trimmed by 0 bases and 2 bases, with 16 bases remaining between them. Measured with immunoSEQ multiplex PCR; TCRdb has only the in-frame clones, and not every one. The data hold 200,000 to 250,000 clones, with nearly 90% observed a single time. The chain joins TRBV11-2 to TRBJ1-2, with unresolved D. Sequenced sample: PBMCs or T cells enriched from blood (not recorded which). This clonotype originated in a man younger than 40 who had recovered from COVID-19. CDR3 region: CASSLDLAQAGNYGYTF. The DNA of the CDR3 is TGTGCCAGCAGCTTAGATCTTGCGCAGGCTGGGAACTATGGCTACACCTTC.